Shown below are 15 T cell receptor beta chains from a single sample sequenced in a study of radiotherapy plus CTLA-4 blockade in lung cancer. Data came from immunoSEQ multiplex PCR; TCRdb stores just in-frame clones and leaves some out. Of roughly 98,000 clones in the sample, over 80% were seen once. Sequenced here: peripheral blood, sampled from a patient treated with radiotherapy plus ipilimumab. These receptors were obtained from a human donor with non-small cell lung cancer that progressed on radiotherapy plus ipilimumab.

The chain employs TRBV11-3 and TRBJ2-3; D gene uncertain. In germline, CDR1 is SGHNT, CDR2 YENEEA. V lost 5 bases and J lost 3, with 15 bases in between. The CDR3 spans 15 residues. CDR3: CASSQRLSGTDTQYF. CDR3 nucleotides: TGTGCCAGCAGCCAGAGACTCTCTGGGACAGATACGCAGTATTTT.

The chain links TRBV28 to TRBJ1-2; D remains unclear. With 6 bases removed from V and 3 bases from J, the gap between germline ends came to 20 bases. This CDR3 has 16 residues. Germline V gives CDR1 MDHEN, CDR2 SYDVKM. This chain's CDR3 is CASSSPPGVRDYGYTF. CDR3 DNA sequence: TGTGCCAGCAGCTCCCCCCCCGGGGTCCGGGACTATGGCTACACCTTC.

The V gene is TRBV7-9, the J gene TRBJ1-2, with 7 bases aligning to TRBD1. The CDR3 is made up of 12 amino acids. Trimming at V came to 8 bases and at J to 4 bases, leaving 4 bases not matched to a gene. Germline V gene lookup returns CDR1 SEHNR and CDR2 FQNEAQ (reference sequence). Here the CDR3 reads CASGRDSYGYTF. For the CDR3, the DNA is TGTGCCAGCGGCCGGGACAGCTATGGCTACACCTTC.

The DNA for the CDR3 is TGTGCCAGCAGCGGCATCCGGGCAGGGGAGAACTATGGCTACACCTTC. This codes for CASSGIRAGENYGYTF. V usage is TRBV9 and J usage is TRBJ1-2, with a tentative D call TRBD1 (6 bases). V was shortened by 3 bases and J by 2 bases, with 17 bases between the two germline ends. Germline loops: CDR1 SGDLS, CDR2 YYNGEE. The CDR3 has 16 residues.

This chain uses TRBV19 with TRBJ1-2; 8 bases are shared with TRBD1. Losses at the gene ends were 6 bases for V and 2 bases for J; bases not matched to a gene: 2. The CDR3 loop spans 13 amino acids. The germline V gene has CDR1 LNHDA and CDR2 SQIVND (reference sequence). The CDR3 is CASSRDRNYGYTF. The CDR3 region has the DNA TGTGCCAGTAGCAGGGACAGGAACTATGGCTACACCTTC.

This chain uses TRBV7-2 with TRBJ2-2, with 9 bases aligning to TRBD1. This CDR3 spans 17 amino acids. Germline V lookup: CDR1 SGHTA, CDR2 FQGNSA. V lost 5 bases and J lost 6; bases outside the gene matches: 13. For the CDR3, the DNA is TGTGCCAGCAGCCCGCACTCTGGGACAGGGTTTTCCGGGGAGCTGTTTTTT. Protein sequence: CASSPHSGTGFSGELFF.

The rearrangement links TRBV5-1 to TRBJ2-2; 8 bases line up with TRBD1. This CDR3 region has 14 residues. CDR1 and CDR2 (germline): SGHRS, YFSETQ. The J segment lost 7 bases and the V segment lost 4 bases, leaving 6 bases of the junction unmatched. The CDR3 bases are TGCGCCAGCAGCCCGACAGGGGCGGGCGGGGAGCTGTTTTTT. It specifies CASSPTGAGGELFF.

This clone was recorded only once. This chain links TRBV18 with TRBJ2-5; the D gene could be TRBD1 or TRBD2 (5 bases each). Germline V gives CDR1 KGHSH, CDR2 LQKENI. The CDR3 spans 14 residues. V lost 8 bases to trimming and J lost 5 bases, with 18 bases between them. This CDR3 is CASGRGEARETQYF. CDR3 bases: TGTGCCAGCGGTCGAGGGGAAGCGAGGGAGACCCAGTACTTC.

The chain uses TRBV6-5 and TRBJ2-1, with D tentatively TRBD2 (6 bases). Germline loops: CDR1 MNHEY, CDR2 SVGAGI. Trimming removed 6 bases from V and 4 bases from J, with 13 bases in between. The CDR3 is 14 amino acids. In DNA form, the CDR3 reads TGTGCCAGCAGGAAGTACGGGGGTTACAATGAGCAGTTCTTC. Amino acids: CASRKYGGYNEQFF.

This chain connects TRBV4-3 to TRBJ2-2, with 7 bases aligning to TRBD2. The ends lost 0 bases at V and 1 base at J; junction bases unmatched: 8. The CDR3 runs 18 residues. CDR1 is LGHNA and CDR2 is YSLEER in the germline V gene. As DNA, the CDR3 is TGCGCCAGCAGCCAAGAACCCCAGCGGGGAGGGAACACCGGGGAGCTGTTTTTT. Translated: CASSQEPQRGGNTGELFF.

This chain uses TRBV5-1 with TRBJ1-1, with D perhaps matching TRBD1 (5 bases). Germline CDR1 SGHRS, CDR2 YFSETQ. The CDR3 is 14 amino acids. Trimming left V 1 base short and J 7 bases short, with 14 bases between. The CDR3 region has the DNA TGCGCCAGCAGCTTGTCATGGACAACCGGTGAAGCTTTCTTT. This gives the protein CASSLSWTTGEAFF.

This chain links TRBV5-1 with TRBJ2-2; 8 bases map to TRBD1. Germline CDR1 reads SGHRS; CDR2 reads YFSETQ. This CDR3 has 15 amino acids. J was trimmed by 5 bases and V by 2 bases; bases with no gene match: 5. The CDR3 protein is CASSLGQGPTGELFF. In nucleotides, the CDR3 is TGCGCCAGCAGCTTAGGACAGGGACCTACCGGGGAGCTGTTTTTT.

V usage is TRBV18 and J usage is TRBJ1-1; TRBD1 aligns across 8 bases. Trimming removed 5 bases from V and 1 base from J; junction bases left unmatched: 3. CDR3 length: 14 amino acids. Germline CDR1 and CDR2: KGHSH and LQKENI. CDR3 in DNA: TGTGCCAGCTCAGTTACAGGGGGGAACACTGAAGCTTTCTTT. As protein: CASSVTGGNTEAFF.

Here the CDR3 DNA reads TGTGCCAGCAACCCGGAGATAGGGTATACGCAGTATTTT. Amino acid sequence: CASNPEIGYTQYF. The V call is TRBV5-4, the J call TRBJ2-3; D is undetermined. The CDR3 runs 13 residues. With 6 bases removed from V and 7 bases from J, the gap between germline ends came to 15 bases. The germline CDR1 and CDR2 sequences are SGHNT and YYREEE (reference sequence).

The chain links TRBV19 to TRBJ1-1; 10 positions match TRBD1. In germline, CDR1 is LNHDA, CDR2 SQIVND (reference sequence). This CDR3 is built from 15 residues. J lost 0 bases, V lost 3 bases, and 1 base had no gene match. The CDR3 spells CASSIGTGVNTEAFF. The DNA of the CDR3 is TGTGCCAGTAGTATTGGGACAGGGGTGAACACTGAAGCTTTCTTT.